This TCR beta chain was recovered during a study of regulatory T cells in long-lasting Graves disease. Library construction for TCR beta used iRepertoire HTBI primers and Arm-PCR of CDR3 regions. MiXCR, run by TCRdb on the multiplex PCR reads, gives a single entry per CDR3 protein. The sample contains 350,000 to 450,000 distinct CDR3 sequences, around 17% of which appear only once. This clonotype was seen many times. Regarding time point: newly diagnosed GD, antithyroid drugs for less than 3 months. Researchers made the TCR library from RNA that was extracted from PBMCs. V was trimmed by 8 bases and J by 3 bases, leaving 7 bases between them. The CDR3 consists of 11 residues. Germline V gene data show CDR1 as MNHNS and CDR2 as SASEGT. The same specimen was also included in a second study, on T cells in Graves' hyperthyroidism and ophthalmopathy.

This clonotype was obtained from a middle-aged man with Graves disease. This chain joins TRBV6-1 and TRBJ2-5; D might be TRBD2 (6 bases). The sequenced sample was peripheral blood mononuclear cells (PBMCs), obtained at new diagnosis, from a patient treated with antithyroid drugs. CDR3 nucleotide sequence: TGTGCCAGCGGGGGGAAAGAGACCCAGTACTTC. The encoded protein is CASGGKETQYF.